This entry lists 21 T cell receptor beta chains sequenced from one sample in a study of post-analysis software for immune sequencing data. cDNA libraries of TCR beta carried unique molecular identifiers. In TCRdb, the PCR reads were re-called with MiXCR into one record per CDR3 protein. This sample has approximately 460,000 distinct CDR3 sequences, with around 40% found just once. Study results and caveats: With TRBV5-6, TRBV5-1 and TRBV20-1 included, about five TRBV segments were more frequent in patients than in controls.

These receptors are not linked to any known antigen. The sequencing sample was made of blood. All receptors come from a girl aged 5-17 years with multiple sclerosis.

This clonotype was detected only a few times. This chain connects TRBV3-1 to TRBJ2-1; TRBD2 matches at 7 bases. From germline, CDR1 is LGHDT and CDR2 YNNKEL (reference sequence). Trimming removed 4 bases from V and 4 bases from J; junction bases left unmatched: 7. This CDR3 has 15 residues. CDR3 bases: TGTGCCAGCAGCCCCCGGACTAGATCTTACAATGAGCAGTTCTTC. This gives the protein CASSPRTRSYNEQFF.

The rearrangement joins TRBV29-1 to TRBJ2-1, with 8 bases aligning to TRBD2. The length of the CDR3 is 15 residues. Germline assignment: CDR1 SQVTM and CDR2 ANQGSEA. V lost 2 bases to trimming and J lost 10 bases; unmatched junction nucleotides: 13. CDR3 DNA: TGCAGCGTTGAAAAGTTGGGACTAGAGAGATCCGAGCAGTTCTTC. As protein: CSVEKLGLERSEQFF.

The chain combines TRBV20-1 with TRBJ2-7; 7 nucleotides line up with TRBD2. With 1 base clipped from V and 4 bases from J, the junction kept 4 bases outside the gene matches. This CDR3 comprises 13 residues. The germline gives CDR1 DFQATT, CDR2 SNEGSKA (reference sequence). CDR3 in amino acids: CSARGREEYEQYF. Here the CDR3 DNA reads TGCAGTGCTAGAGGACGGGAGGAATACGAGCAGTACTTC.

The chain recombines TRBV24-1 with TRBJ2-7; D gene uncertain. V lost 6 bases, J lost 2 bases, and 4 bases lay in between. The CDR3 is 11 amino acids. CDR1 KGHDR and CDR2 SFDVKD come from the germline V gene. CDR3 loop: CATSNAYEQYF. Written as DNA, the CDR3 is TGTGCCACCAGTAATGCCTACGAGCAGTACTTC.

The V call is TRBV28, the J call TRBJ2-5, with D possibly called TRBD1 or TRBD2 (5 bases each). V dropped 3 bases and J dropped 5 bases, with 7 bases sitting between them. Germline V lookup: CDR1 MDHEN, CDR2 SYDVKM. This CDR3 has 12 residues. The CDR3 coding sequence is TGTGCCAGCAGTTTTTGGGGGGAGACCCAGTACTTC. Encoded protein: CASSFWGETQYF.

This clonotype was found once. The rearrangement links TRBV20-1 to TRBJ2-1, with 9 nucleotides matching TRBD1. There are 14 residues in the CDR3. The V gene's germline CDR1 is DFQATT and CDR2 SNEGSKA (reference sequence). V gave up 5 bases and J gave up 3 bases; unmatched junction bases: 5. CDR3 residues: CSAPGTGNYNEQFF. CDR3 DNA sequence: TGCAGTGCTCCCGGGACAGGGAACTACAATGAGCAGTTCTTC.

The rearrangement uses TRBV6-5 and TRBJ2-3, with 10 bases that match TRBD2. The CDR3 totals 20 residues. With 0 bases clipped from V and 2 bases from J, the junction kept 14 bases outside the gene matches. Looked up from germline, CDR1 is MNHEY and CDR2 is SVGAGI. The CDR3 spells CASSYSASGSPLSNTDTQYF. The CDR3 bases are TGTGCCAGCAGTTACTCGGCTAGCGGGAGTCCTCTCAGTAACACAGATACGCAGTATTTT.

This rearrangement joins TRBV20-1 to TRBJ1-2, with 10 bases aligning to TRBD1. The CDR3 is 12 residues long. CDR1 and CDR2 (germline): DFQATT, SNEGSKA (reference sequence). V shed 5 bases and J 8 bases; nucleotides not matched to a gene: 5. CDR3 in DNA: TGCAGTGCTGTGACAGGGGGCAAGGGCTACACCTTC. This gives the protein CSAVTGGKGYTF.

J is TRBJ2-1 and V is TRBV28; 15 positions match TRBD2. Germline-derived CDR1 and CDR2 are MDHEN and SYDVKM. CDR3 size: 16 residues. V gave up 6 bases and J gave up 1 base; unmatched junction bases: 1. The CDR3 DNA reads as TGTGCCAGCAGCGGGACTAGCGGGAGGTCCTACAATGAGCAGTTCTTC. Protein product: CASSGTSGRSYNEQFF. Together with reference TRBV28 and TRBJ2-1, the CDR3 gives the full variable domain: DVKVTQSSRYLVKRTGEKVFLECVQDMDHENMFWYRQDPGLGLRLIYFSYDVKMKEKGDIPEGYSVSREKKERFSLILESASTNQTSMYLCASSGTSGRSYNEQFFGPGTRLTVL.

The J gene is TRBJ2-1, the V gene TRBV6-2 or TRBV6-3, with 7 bases matching TRBD2. Germline CDR1 reads MNHEY; CDR2 reads SVGEGT. V lost 5 bases and J lost 5; bases outside the gene matches: 9. The CDR3 runs 15 residues. The CDR3 nucleotides read TGTGCCAGCAGTCGAGGCGCCCGGGGGGACAATGAGCAGTTCTTC. Encoded protein: CASSRGARGDNEQFF.

The CDR3 coding sequence is TGTGCCAGCAGACGACAGGCCACCGGGGAGCTGTTTTTT. As protein: CASRRQATGELFF. V and J are TRBV12-3 or TRBV12-4 and TRBJ2-2; D possibly corresponds to TRBD1 (6 bases). This CDR3 has 13 residues. V shed 6 bases and J shed 4 bases, with 9 bases lying between them.

In this sample, this clonotype turned up a few times. This sequence joins TRBV5-1 and TRBJ1-2, with a weak D call TRBD1 (6 bases). Germline V gene data show CDR1 as SGHRS and CDR2 as YFSETQ. The length of the CDR3 is 13 residues. Deletions cut 4 bases from V and 3 bases from J, with 10 bases between. CDR3: CASSRTEDYGYTF. Here the CDR3 DNA reads TGCGCCAGCAGCAGGACAGAAGACTATGGCTACACCTTC.

This clonotype was seen ten or more times. This rearrangement joins TRBV28 to TRBJ1-2; possibly TRBD1 for D (5 bases). The CDR3 spans 12 residues. Per germline, CDR1 MDHEN and CDR2 SYDVKM. Trimming removed 3 bases from V and 6 bases from J, with 8 bases in between. CDR3 nucleotides: TGTGCCAGCAGTTTCGGAGGGGATGGCTACACCTTC. This translates into CASSFGGDGYTF.

This clonotype has just a few counts. CDR3 DNA: TGTGCCAGCAGCTTAGACGGGAGCAATGAGCAGTTCTTC. Its translation: CASSLDGSNEQFF. The chain combines TRBV7-9 with TRBJ2-1; the D gene is possibly TRBD2 (6 bases). V was cut by 1 base and J by 6 bases, with 7 bases left in between. CDR1 is SEHNR and CDR2 is FQNEAQ in the germline V gene (reference sequence). The CDR3 has 13 amino acids.

J is TRBJ2-1 and V is TRBV29-1; weak D call: TRBD2 (7 bases). Germline V lookup: CDR1 SQVTM, CDR2 ANQGSEA. Between the trimmed V and J ends, which lost 5 bases and 8 bases, there was a span of 19 bases. The CDR3 is 14 residues long. This chain's CDR3 is CSVIDTGRGHEQFF. The CDR3 bases are TGCAGCGTTATTGATACAGGGAGGGGTCATGAGCAGTTCTTC.

The chain recombines TRBV6-5 with TRBJ1-5; 10 positions match TRBD1. Trimming cost V 2 bases and J 0 bases; bases outside gene matches: 7. CDR1 and CDR2 from the germline V gene are MNHEY and SVGAGI. This CDR3 comprises 18 residues. The CDR3 here is CASSYPDRGIYSNQPQHF. CDR3 nucleotide sequence: TGTGCCAGCAGTTACCCGGACAGGGGGATCTATAGCAATCAGCCCCAGCATTTT.

This clonotype has a handful of counts. The chain couples TRBV6-4 to TRBJ2-1; a weak D match, TRBD2 (6 bases). CDR1 MRHNA and CDR2 SNTAGT come from the germline V gene. Trimming removed 7 bases from V and 3 bases from J, with 19 bases in between. The CDR3 contains 16 residues. The CDR3 is CASKSLEGGIYNEQFF. CDR3 DNA sequence: TGTGCCAGCAAGAGTCTAGAAGGCGGGATCTACAATGAGCAGTTCTTC.

CDR3 DNA sequence: TGTGCCACCAGTGATTTCTCCGGGAGTGGGACAGATACGCAGTATTTT. Amino acid sequence: CATSDFSGSGTDTQYF. V and J are TRBV24-1 and TRBJ2-3; D is perhaps TRBD2 (6 bases). Germline assignment: CDR1 KGHDR and CDR2 SFDVKD. This CDR3 comprises 16 residues. The germline V and J ends were trimmed by 1 base and 3 bases, with 13 bases remaining between them.

The chain recombines TRBV29-1 with TRBJ2-5, with D hard to call. In germline, CDR1 is SQVTM, CDR2 ANQGSEA. V was pared by 7 bases and J by 11 bases, with 17 bases between. The CDR3 has 11 residues. The CDR3 nucleotides are TGCAGCGCCCAATCTCCTAATGAGCAGTACTTC. It is translated as CSAQSPNEQYF.

The V call is TRBV7-8, the J call TRBJ2-1; 9 positions agree with TRBD2. This CDR3 region has 17 residues. The ends lost 3 bases at V and 3 bases at J; junction bases unmatched: 9. The germline V gene has CDR1 SGHVS and CDR2 FQNEAQ. The CDR3 is CASSFRSGRSFYNEQFF. The CDR3 DNA sequence: TGTGCCAGCAGCTTTCGTAGCGGGAGATCTTTCTACAATGAGCAGTTCTTC.

The chain carries TRBV20-1 and TRBJ2-7, with TRBD2 matching over 13 bases. The V and J ends lost 8 bases and 6 bases, in that order; junction bases with no gene match: 10. The CDR3 spans 14 residues. Per the germline V gene, CDR1 is DFQATT and CDR2 is SNEGSKA (reference sequence). CDR3 region: CSQKTSGRLTEQYF. CDR3 bases: TGCAGTCAAAAGACTAGCGGGAGGTTAACCGAGCAGTACTTC.